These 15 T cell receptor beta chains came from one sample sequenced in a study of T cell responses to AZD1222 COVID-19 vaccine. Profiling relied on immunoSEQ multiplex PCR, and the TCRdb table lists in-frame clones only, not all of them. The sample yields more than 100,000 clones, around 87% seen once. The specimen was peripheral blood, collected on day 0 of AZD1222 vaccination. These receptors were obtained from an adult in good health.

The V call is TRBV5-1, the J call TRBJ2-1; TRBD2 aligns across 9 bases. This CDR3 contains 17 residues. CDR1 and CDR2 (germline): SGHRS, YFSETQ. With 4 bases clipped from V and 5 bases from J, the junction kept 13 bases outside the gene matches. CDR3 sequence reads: CASSPSPSGGINNEQFF. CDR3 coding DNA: TGCGCCAGCAGCCCATCCCCCAGCGGGGGGATTAACAATGAGCAGTTCTTC.

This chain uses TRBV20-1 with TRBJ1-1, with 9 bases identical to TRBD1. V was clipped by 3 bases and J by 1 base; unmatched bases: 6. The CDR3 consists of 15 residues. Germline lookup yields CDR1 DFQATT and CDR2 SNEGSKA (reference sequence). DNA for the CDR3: TGCAGTGCTAGTAACCCGGGACAGGGGAACACTGAAGCTTTCTTT. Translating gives CSASNPGQGNTEAFF.

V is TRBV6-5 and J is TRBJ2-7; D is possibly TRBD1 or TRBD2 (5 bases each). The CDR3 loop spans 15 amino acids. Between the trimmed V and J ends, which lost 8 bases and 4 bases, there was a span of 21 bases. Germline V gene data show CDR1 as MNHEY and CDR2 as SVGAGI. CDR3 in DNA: TGTGCCAGCGGGGAGTCGGGTCGGGGCTTTTACGAGCAGTACTTC. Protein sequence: CASGESGRGFYEQYF.

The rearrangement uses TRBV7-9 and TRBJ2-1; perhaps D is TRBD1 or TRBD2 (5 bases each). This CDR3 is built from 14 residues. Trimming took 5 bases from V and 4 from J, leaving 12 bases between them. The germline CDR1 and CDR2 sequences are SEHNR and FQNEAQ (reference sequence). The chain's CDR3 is CASSPGTDYNEQFF. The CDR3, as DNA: TGTGCCAGCAGCCCCGGGACGGATTACAATGAGCAGTTCTTC.

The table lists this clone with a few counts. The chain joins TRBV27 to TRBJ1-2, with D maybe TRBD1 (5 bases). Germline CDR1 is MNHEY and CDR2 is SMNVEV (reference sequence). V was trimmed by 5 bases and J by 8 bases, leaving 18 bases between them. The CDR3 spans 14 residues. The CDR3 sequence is CASSLRLASGGYTF. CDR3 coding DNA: TGTGCCAGCAGTCTGAGACTGGCCTCAGGGGGCTACACCTTC.

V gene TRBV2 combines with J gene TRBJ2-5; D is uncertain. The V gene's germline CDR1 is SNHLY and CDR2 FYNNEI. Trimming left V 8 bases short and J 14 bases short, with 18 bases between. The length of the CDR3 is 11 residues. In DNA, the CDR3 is TGTGCCAGCGGCAAGGCGGCGCGGCCCTACTTC. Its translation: CASGKAARPYF.

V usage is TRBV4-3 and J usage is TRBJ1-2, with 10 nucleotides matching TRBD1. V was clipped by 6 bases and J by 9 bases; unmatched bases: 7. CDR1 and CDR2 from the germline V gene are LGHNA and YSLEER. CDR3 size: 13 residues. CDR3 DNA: TGCGCCAGCAGTAAGGACAGGGGGTATAGCTACACCTTC. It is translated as CASSKDRGYSYTF.

CDR3 nucleotide sequence: TGTGCCAGCAGCCCTATGGACAGGGGGACTGGAGAGACCCAGTACTTC. It specifies CASSPMDRGTGETQYF. This chain links TRBV7-2 with TRBJ2-5, with 10 nucleotides matching TRBD1. V lost 5 bases to trimming and J lost 4 bases; unmatched junction nucleotides: 10. The CDR3 has 16 residues. Per germline, CDR1 SGHTA and CDR2 FQGNSA.

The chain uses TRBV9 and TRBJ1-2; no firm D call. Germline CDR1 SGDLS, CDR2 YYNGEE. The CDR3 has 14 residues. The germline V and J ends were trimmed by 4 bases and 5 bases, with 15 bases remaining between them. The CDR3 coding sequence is TGTGCCAGCAGCACCCAGGACGGTTCGTATGGCTACACCTTC. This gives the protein CASSTQDGSYGYTF.

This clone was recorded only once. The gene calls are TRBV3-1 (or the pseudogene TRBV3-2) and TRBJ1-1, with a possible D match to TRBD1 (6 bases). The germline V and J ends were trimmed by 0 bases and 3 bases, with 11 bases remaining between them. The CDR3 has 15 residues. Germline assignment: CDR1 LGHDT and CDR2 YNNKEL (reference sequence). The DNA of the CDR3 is TGTGCCAGCAGCCAAGAGAAGGGGGAGTACACTGAAGCTTTCTTT. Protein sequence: CASSQEKGEYTEAFF.

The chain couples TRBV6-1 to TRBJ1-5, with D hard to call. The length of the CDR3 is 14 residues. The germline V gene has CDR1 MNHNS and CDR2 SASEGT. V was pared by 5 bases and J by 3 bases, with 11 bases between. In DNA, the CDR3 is TGTGCCAGCAGTAGGGCACGAGACAATCAGCCCCAGCATTTT. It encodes CASSRARDNQPQHF.

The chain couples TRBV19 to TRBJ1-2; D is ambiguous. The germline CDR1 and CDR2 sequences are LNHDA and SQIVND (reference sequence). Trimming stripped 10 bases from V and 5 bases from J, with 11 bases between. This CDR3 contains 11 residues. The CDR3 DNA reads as TGTGCCACTGAGTGGGGATATGGCTACACCTTC. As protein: CATEWGYGYTF.

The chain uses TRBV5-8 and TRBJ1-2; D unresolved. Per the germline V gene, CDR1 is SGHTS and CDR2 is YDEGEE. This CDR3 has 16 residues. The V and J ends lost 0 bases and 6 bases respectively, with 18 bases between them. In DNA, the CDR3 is TGTGCCAGCAGCTTGGCGTGGCCCACTTCTAGACATGGCTACACCTTC. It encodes CASSLAWPTSRHGYTF.

The CDR3 DNA reads as TGTGCCAGCAGTTACGGGGGCGACGGAAACACCATATATTTT. Encoded protein: CASSYGGDGNTIYF. J is TRBJ1-3 and V is TRBV6-5; weak D call: TRBD1 (6 bases). CDR1 is MNHEY and CDR2 is SVGAGI in the germline V gene. This CDR3 is built from 14 residues. Trimming stripped 2 bases from V and 4 bases from J, with 9 bases between.

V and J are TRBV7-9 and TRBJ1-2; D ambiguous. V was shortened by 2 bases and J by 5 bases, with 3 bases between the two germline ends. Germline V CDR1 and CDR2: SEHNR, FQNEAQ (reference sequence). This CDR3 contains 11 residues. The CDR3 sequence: CASSLSYGYTF. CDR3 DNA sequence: TGTGCCAGCAGCTTATCGTATGGCTACACCTTC.